This T cell receptor (beta chain) was identified in a study of cytotoxic CD8 clonotypes in ibrutinib-treated CLL (dated by TCRdb to about 2021). Some background on the complete study: The cohort included some 14 treatment-naive and about a dozen relapsed/refractory patients; roughly 17 were IGHV unmutated. Patients were still on ibrutinib when every remission and progressive disease sample was collected. Samples averaged roughly 280,000 productive templates and some 91,000 productive rearrangements. Of the 70 to 90 people in the trial, around 24 had longitudinal samples available. Cryopreserved peripheral blood mononuclear cells were collected before treatment, at response, and at either disease progression or sustained remission. Partial responses were observed in about 25 patients and complete responses in 2; after a median follow-up of 68 months, remission was maintained in approximately 14 patients and progression was observed in roughly twelve. Response samples were obtained after a median of around eleven months of treatment, with a range of roughly 6 to 40 months. General study outcomes and caveats: Sustained-remission and progressing patients did not have matched sampling times, and lymph node repertoires were not examined. Public clonotypes were found to be uncommon and were observed to contract or remain stable during treatment; the increase in clonality was shown to reflect expansion of private clonotypes at ibrutinib response. Baseline clonality exceeded that of age-matched healthy donors and correlated strongly with circulating CD8+ T-cell counts. An increase in clonality was observed at ibrutinib response, with clonality remaining stable during sustained remission and falling back toward baseline at progression.

A remark on this clone: Its binding antigen is unknown. No base quality information exists; no much larger clone differs at one position.

Each clonotype received, on average, approximately 9.9x coverage in deep resolution sequencing performed on a MiSeq, where the target depth lay between 1 in 1 million and 1 in 200,000 T cells. The immunoSEQ hsTCRB Kit was used to generate the TCR beta libraries. As for the authors' bioinformatics: The data were analyzed with ImmunoSEQ Analyzer and ImmunoSEQ Data Assistant, and V, D and J gene assignments followed IMGT definitions. Clonality, which ranges from 0 to 1, was calculated as one minus the normalized Shannon entropy of productive rearrangement frequencies. Only overrepresented clonotypes making up at least 0.05% of the repertoire of each patient were included in the public clonotype analysis. Roughly 13 repertoires from age-matched healthy donors, obtained from immuneACCESS, served as clonality controls. TCRdb mirrors the immuneACCESS table, restricted to in-frame sequences. Some clones are absent from its copies; in checked studies, under half trace to an unresolved V gene, and the reason for the others is unknown. V and J calls and clone size are copied from that table; D and trimming were computed from the DNA. This sample holds over 30,000 clones; around 67% were observed only once. The ten largest clones represent 7% of the sample.

The germline V gene gives CDR1 as MDHEN and CDR2 as SYDVKM. Counted from cysteine to phenylalanine, this CDR3 has 11 amino acids. The retained sequence is limited to the CDR3, 33 bases, with the frame set at the first base. The trim is 5 bases for V and 9 bases for J, with a gap of 10 bases between the germline ends. What this sample's time point label stands for: progressive disease on ibrutinib. For TCR beta library preparation, approximately 2.2 micrograms of genomic DNA were isolated from cryopreserved PBMCs. Longitudinal blood samples from CLL patients receiving ibrutinib monotherapy were subjected to high-throughput TCR beta sequencing. Patients were enrolled in a phase 2 open-label single-center ibrutinib monotherapy trial.

The sequence links TRBV28 to TRBJ1-1, with TRBD1 perhaps the D gene, on 5 matching bases. The specimen was PBMCs, collected at disease progression, from a patient treated with ibrutinib. This sequence was found in a human donor with chronic lymphocytic leukemia. The base sequence is TGTGCCAGCAGTGTCAGGGCGAAAGCTTTCTTT. Its amino acids are CASSVRAKAFF.